Below, 5 T cell receptor beta chains from the same sample are listed, as sequenced in a study of T cell responses to AZD1222 COVID-19 vaccine. TCRdb's table, derived via immunoSEQ multiplex PCR, lists solely in-frame clones and lacks some. This sample has roughly 150,000 clones, with about 92% found just once. Specimen: peripheral blood, collected on day 0 of AZD1222 vaccination. The receptors come from an adult in good health.

Here the CDR3 DNA reads TGTGCCAGCAGAGTAGCCGGGACAGCCTCCTACGAGCAGTACTTC. Translation gives CASRVAGTASYEQYF. The genes are TRBV2 and TRBJ2-7; 7 bases match TRBD1. The CDR3 runs to 15 residues. From germline, CDR1 is SNHLY and CDR2 FYNNEI. Trimming removed 6 bases from V and 0 bases from J; junction bases left unmatched: 8.

This sequence joins TRBV27 and TRBJ1-6; TRBD1 agrees at 7 bases. Germline V gives CDR1 MNHEY, CDR2 SMNVEV (reference sequence). V lost 5 bases and J lost 4; bases outside the gene matches: 5. The CDR3 length is 15 residues. In DNA form, the CDR3 reads TGTGCCAGCAGTGACTGGGACAGTTATAATTCACCCCTCCACTTT. The encoded protein is CASSDWDSYNSPLHF.

The chain couples TRBV29-1 to TRBJ2-5; possibly TRBD1 or TRBD2 for D (5 bases each). Germline-derived CDR1 and CDR2 are SQVTM and ANQGSEA. The V end lost 0 bases, the J end lost 4 bases, and 9 bases lay between the germline ends. This CDR3 has 13 amino acids. This CDR3 reads CSVEEGVSETQYF. The CDR3 DNA sequence: TGCAGCGTTGAAGAGGGGGTCTCAGAGACCCAGTACTTC. The full variable domain, rest sourced from reference TRBV29-1 and TRBJ2-5, is SAVISQKPSRDICQRGTSLTIQCQVDSQVTMMFWYRQQPGQSLTLIATANQGSEATYESGFVIDKFPISRPNLTFSTLTVSNMSPEDSSIYLCSVEEGVSETQYFGPGTRLLVL.

The V and J genes are TRBV6-5 and TRBJ1-4, with D unclear. Germline CDR1 and CDR2: MNHEY and SVGAGI. The CDR3 covers 16 residues. Between the trimmed V and J ends, which lost 4 bases and 0 bases, there was a span of 12 bases. The CDR3 is CASSSVLSATNEKLFF. CDR3 sequence (DNA): TGTGCCAGCAGTTCCGTTTTATCCGCAACTAATGAAAAACTGTTTTTT.

The chain couples TRBV2 to TRBJ2-2, with D possibly TRBD1 on 5 matching bases. CDR3 length: 14 amino acids. CDR1 SNHLY and CDR2 FYNNEI come from the germline V gene. Trimming took 6 bases from V and 1 from J, leaving 9 bases between them. The CDR3 nucleotides read TGTGCCAGCAGAATAACAGGGAACACCGGGGAGCTGTTTTTT. It is translated as CASRITGNTGELFF.